Shown below are 26 T cell receptor beta chains from a single sample sequenced in a study of T cells after yellow fever vaccination. From the 5' RACE reads, TCRdb called clonotypes with MiXCR, one entry per CDR3 protein. The data contain some 300,000 distinct CDR3 sequences, about 10% of them singletons. The sequenced sample was CD4+ T cells sorted from PBMCs, obtained 45 days after the yellow fever booster vaccination. The source of these receptors is a man aged 18 to 35 who received the YFV17D yellow fever vaccine.

Ten or more counts support this clonotype. The gene calls are TRBV7-2 and TRBJ2-1, with TRBD2 as a possible D gene (5 bases). Germline assignment: CDR1 SGHTA and CDR2 FQGNSA. V lost 5 bases and J 8 bases, leaving 16 bases between the germline ends. CDR3 length: 14 residues. The CDR3 protein is CASSPSWVSDEQFF. The DNA of the CDR3 is TGTGCCAGCAGCCCTTCTTGGGTTAGCGATGAGCAGTTCTTC.

This clonotype was found many times. Here the CDR3 DNA reads TGTGCCAGCAGTTCAACCGGGACCGAGCAGTTCTTC. This codes for CASSSTGTEQFF. The gene calls are TRBV6-5 and TRBJ2-1; TRBD1 or TRBD2 may be the D gene (5 bases each). V lost 4 bases to trimming and J lost 10 bases, with 11 bases between them. The CDR3 has 12 amino acids. The germline V gene encodes CDR1 MNHEY and CDR2 SVGAGI.

This clonotype appeared a few times. The chain joins TRBV3-1 to TRBJ1-2, with D perhaps TRBD1 (6 bases). Germline CDR1 reads LGHDT; CDR2 reads YNNKEL (reference sequence). This CDR3 has 14 residues. V was pared by 1 base and J by 4 bases, with 10 bases between. In nucleotides, the CDR3 is TGTGCCAGCAGCCAAGCGACAGGATTCTATGGCTACACCTTC. This codes for CASSQATGFYGYTF.

This clonotype was counted ten times or more. The chain carries TRBV4-1 and TRBJ2-5; TRBD2 matches 10 bases. The CDR3 extends over 15 amino acids. V dropped 5 bases and J dropped 2; count of bases not matched to a gene: 5. Germline V lookup: CDR1 MGHRA, CDR2 YSYEKL. The CDR3 reads CASSALAGTQETQYF. The DNA for the CDR3 is TGCGCCAGCAGCGCACTAGCGGGGACGCAAGAGACCCAGTACTTC.

This rearrangement joins TRBV18 to TRBJ1-1; TRBD1 matches 7 bases. CDR1 and CDR2 from the germline V gene are KGHSH and LQKENI. Trimming at V came to 3 bases and at J to 4 bases, leaving 5 bases not matched to a gene. The CDR3 spans 14 residues. The CDR3, as DNA: TGTGCCAGCTCACCCCCAGGGGGAAGCACTGAAGCTTTCTTT. It encodes CASSPPGGSTEAFF.

This clonotype was counted between two and nine times. The chain recombines TRBV7-9 with TRBJ2-1, with 13 bases aligning to TRBD2. CDR1 and CDR2 (germline): SEHNR, FQNEAQ (reference sequence). The V gene end was trimmed by 4 bases and the J gene end by 6 bases; junction bases not matched to a gene: 6. The CDR3 contains 16 residues. CDR3 residues: CASSSKTSGGANEQFF. CDR3 bases: TGTGCCAGCAGCTCAAAAACTAGCGGGGGGGCCAATGAGCAGTTCTTC.

This clonotype has ten or more counts. This chain uses TRBV7-9 with TRBJ2-1; possibly TRBD1 for D (5 bases). The CDR3 totals 13 residues. V lost 0 bases and J lost 6, with 6 bases in between. Germline CDR1 and CDR2: SEHNR and FQNEAQ (reference sequence). The CDR3 DNA is TGTGCCAGCAGCTTAGCCAGGGCCAATGAGCAGTTCTTC. This sequence encodes CASSLARANEQFF.

This sequence joins TRBV5-4 and TRBJ2-5, with 16 bases aligning to TRBD2. The trim removed 4 bases at V and 3 bases at J, leaving 3 bases unmatched. CDR1 and CDR2 (germline): SGHNT, YYREEE (reference sequence). There are 16 residues in the CDR3. This CDR3 is CASSPGTSGGEETQYF. The CDR3 DNA sequence: TGTGCCAGCAGCCCGGGGACTAGCGGGGGGGAAGAGACCCAGTACTTC.

This clonotype was counted between two and nine times. This chain joins TRBV28 and TRBJ2-5; TRBD1 aligns across 11 bases. The trim removed 5 bases at V and 5 bases at J, leaving 10 bases unmatched. The CDR3 is 16 amino acids. Germline V gene data show CDR1 as MDHEN and CDR2 as SYDVKM. The DNA of the CDR3 is TGTGCCAGCAGTCGATCCAGGACAGGGGGCGCGGAGACCCAGTACTTC. Translating it yields CASSRSRTGGAETQYF.

CDR3 in amino acids: CASSLVGTGYEKLFF. Here the CDR3 DNA reads TGTGCCAGCAGTTTAGTCGGGACAGGGTATGAAAAACTGTTTTTT. V gene TRBV12-3 or TRBV12-4 combines with J gene TRBJ1-4, with 9 bases that match TRBD1. CDR3 length: 15 amino acids. V lost 1 base to trimming and J lost 6 bases; unmatched junction nucleotides: 3.

This clonotype was detected a few times. The CDR3 region has the DNA TGCGCCAGCAGCCAATTCGGGACGGTCGAAAAACTGTTTTTT. Its translation: CASSQFGTVEKLFF. The gene calls are TRBV4-3 and TRBJ1-4, with D possibly TRBD1 on 5 matching bases. CDR3 size: 14 residues. The ends were cut back, 2 bases at V and 8 bases at J, with 12 bases in the middle. CDR1 is LGHNA and CDR2 is YSLEER in the germline V gene.

About this clonotype: The conserved phenylalanine or tryptophan is not found at the CDR3 terminus, so this likely reflects a read error. This chain uses TRBV6-6 with TRBJ2-5; 9 bases map to TRBD1. The CDR3 sequence is 15 residues long. CDR1 and CDR2 from the germline V gene are MNHNY and SVGAGI (reference sequence). V lost 9 bases and J lost 3; bases outside the gene matches: 11. The CDR3 protein is CASANRGQGEETQYL. CDR3 coding DNA: TGTGCCAGTGCGAACAGGGGGCAGGGGGAAGAGACCCAGTACCTC.

The J gene is TRBJ2-1, the V gene TRBV7-2, with D maybe TRBD2 (5 bases). CDR3 length: 16 residues. Between the trimmed V and J ends, which lost 2 bases and 4 bases, there was a span of 15 bases. The germline V gene has CDR1 SGHTA and CDR2 FQGNSA. Written as DNA, the CDR3 is TGTGCCAGCAGCTTAATGGCGGGCCTTTCTTACAATGAGCAGTTCTTC. Encoded protein: CASSLMAGLSYNEQFF.

The chain joins TRBV7-2 to TRBJ1-2, with TRBD1 identical over 7 bases. Germline V gives CDR1 SGHTA, CDR2 FQGNSA. V lost 5 bases to trimming and J lost 8 bases; unmatched junction nucleotides: 11. The CDR3 is made up of 14 amino acids. CDR3 nucleotides: TGTGCCAGCAGCCTAGAGGAGGGGGCGTTAGGCTACACCTTC. This codes for CASSLEEGALGYTF.

This clonotype was seen a handful of times. The rearrangement links TRBV6-2 or TRBV6-3 to TRBJ2-5; no clear D. CDR1 and CDR2 (germline): MNHEY, SVGEGT. V was cut by 4 bases and J by 1 base, with 10 bases left in between. This CDR3 comprises 14 residues. CDR3 nucleotide sequence: TGTGCCAGCAGTTCCCGGGCCCTCCAAGAGACCCAGTACTTC. It translates to CASSSRALQETQYF.

V and J are TRBV3-1 and TRBJ2-5; 7 nucleotides agree with TRBD1. J gave up 1 base and V 1 base, and 0 bases lay outside the gene matches. Germline values: CDR1 LGHDT, CDR2 YNNKEL (reference sequence). The CDR3 is made up of 14 amino acids. DNA of the CDR3: TGTGCCAGCAGCCAAGGGACAGGCCAAGAGACCCAGTACTTC. Protein product: CASSQGTGQETQYF.

This clonotype appeared a few times. The rearrangement joins TRBV12-3 or TRBV12-4 to TRBJ2-3, with 9 nucleotides matching TRBD2. Trimming at V came to 5 bases and at J to 0 bases, leaving 6 bases not matched to a gene. CDR3 length: 16 amino acids. Here the CDR3 reads CASSPGLAQSTDTQYF. The CDR3 DNA sequence: TGTGCCAGCAGTCCCGGACTAGCGCAGAGCACAGATACGCAGTATTTT.

The sample holds a few counts of this clonotype. V usage is TRBV5-1 and J usage is TRBJ2-3; perhaps TRBD1 as D (5 bases). The germline V gene has CDR1 SGHRS and CDR2 YFSETQ. Trimming took 1 base from V and 6 from J, leaving 15 bases between them. The CDR3 runs 15 residues. CDR3 DNA: TGCGCCAGCAGCTTGACAATCCAAAAGGGGGATACGCAGTATTTT. Its protein is CASSLTIQKGDTQYF.

The chain has TRBV5-1 and TRBJ1-4; D perhaps matches TRBD1 (6 bases). V was trimmed by 4 bases and J by 0 bases, leaving 13 bases between them. There are 16 residues in the CDR3. Germline V gives CDR1 SGHRS, CDR2 YFSETQ. CDR3 protein: CASSPGTFSTNEKLFF. In DNA, the CDR3 is TGCGCCAGCAGCCCCGGGACATTTTCAACTAATGAAAAACTGTTTTTT.

V gene TRBV4-2 combines with J gene TRBJ2-5; D gene ambiguous. Trimming took off 0 bases at V and 5 bases at J, with 22 bases between the two ends. The germline gives CDR1 LGHNA, CDR2 YNFKEQ. The CDR3 has 18 residues. CDR3 DNA: TGTGCCAGCAGCCAAGAGGGAACATTCGGCACAACGCGGGAGACCCAGTACTTC. Its translation: CASSQEGTFGTTRETQYF.

The chain has TRBV5-1 and TRBJ1-4, with D uncertain. The germline V and J ends were trimmed by 0 bases and 8 bases, with 8 bases remaining between them. Per the germline V gene, CDR1 is SGHRS and CDR2 is YFSETQ. The CDR3 runs to 13 residues. CDR3 protein: CASSLGQTEKLFF. The CDR3 DNA reads TGCGCCAGCAGCTTGGGGCAGACGGAAAAACTGTTTTTT.

This clonotype was counted ten times or more. The chain has TRBV7-2 and TRBJ2-1; the D gene is possibly TRBD2 (6 bases). The germline V gene has CDR1 SGHTA and CDR2 FQGNSA. There are 14 residues in the CDR3. Trimming pared 8 bases from V and 4 bases from J, leaving 15 bases between. The CDR3 spells CASGSPGGYNEQFF. The CDR3 region has the DNA TGTGCCAGCGGGAGCCCCGGGGGATACAATGAGCAGTTCTTC.

As concerns this clonotype: This may arise from a read error, as a much more abundant clone is one base away. The chain combines TRBV20-1 with TRBJ2-3; 9 positions agree with TRBD2. Germline CDR1 and CDR2: DFQATT and SNEGSKA (reference sequence). This CDR3 has 15 amino acids. The ends lost 7 bases at V and 4 bases at J; junction bases unmatched: 12. CDR3: CSELAAGGMADTQYF. CDR3 bases: TGCAGTGAGCTGGCCGCGGGGGGGATGGCAGATACGCAGTATTTT.

This chain uses TRBV3-1 with TRBJ2-1; no clear D. Deletions cut 2 bases from V and 3 bases from J, with 8 bases between. CDR3 size: 14 residues. In germline, CDR1 is LGHDT, CDR2 YNNKEL (reference sequence). The CDR3 reads CASSQTGNYNEQFF. For the CDR3, the DNA is TGTGCCAGCAGCCAAACTGGCAACTACAATGAGCAGTTCTTC.

The J gene is TRBJ1-5, the V gene TRBV5-6; the D is unclear. This CDR3 region has 13 residues. Trimming left V 4 bases short and J 5 bases short, with 10 bases between. Germline assignment: CDR1 SGHDT and CDR2 YYEEEE. CDR3 protein: CASSRAIDQPQHF. CDR3 in DNA: TGTGCCAGCAGCCGTGCGATCGATCAGCCCCAGCATTTT.

This clonotype was seen repeatedly, ten times or more. The gene calls are TRBV7-9 and TRBJ2-1; no reliable D call. CDR1 and CDR2 (germline): SEHNR, FQNEAQ (reference sequence). Trimming shortened V by 5 bases and J by 10 bases, and 18 bases separated the two germline ends. This CDR3 has 14 amino acids. Here the CDR3 DNA reads TGTGCCAGCAGCCCGGTTTCGGCATCCGGCGAGCAGTTCTTC. The encoded protein is CASSPVSASGEQFF.